This T cell receptor (beta chain) originates from a study of cytomegalovirus exposure and HLA in healthy donors. The PCR was carried out with 60 Vbeta primers and 13 Jbeta primers. Produced via immunoSEQ multiplex PCR; TCRdb's table is partial and in-frame only. Among roughly 100,000 clones, 65% were seen once, and the ten largest hold 3.8%. This clone was observed once. From germline, CDR1 is SGHRS and CDR2 YFSETQ. CDR3 length: 14 residues. Trimming left V 5 bases short and J 4 bases short, with 10 bases between. The sequenced sample was PBMCs. This TCR was recovered from a man in his thirties or forties in good health and CMV-seropositive. The chain recombines TRBV5-1 with TRBJ2-6; tentatively, D is TRBD1 (5 bases). The chain's CDR3 is CASSLTAGANVLTF. The CDR3 nucleotides are TGCGCCAGCAGTCTGACAGCCGGGGCCAACGTCCTGACTTTC.